This TCR beta chain was profiled in a study of early T cells in non-severe SARS-CoV-2 infection (TCRdb year 2021). Regarding the complete study: TCR sequencing used bulk RNA from unsorted whole blood, so alpha and beta chains could not be paired. What the authors observed across the whole study: Matching against VDJdb was skewed toward anti-spike CD8 responses, likely underestimated virus-specific expansions, and missed private and CD4 specificities.

Libraries were prepared through 5' RACE. Sequencing relied on a NextSeq 500. To correct for sequencing error and PCR bias, the TCR library protocol tagged individual cDNA molecules with unique molecular identifiers. Both TCR alpha and beta chains were sequenced, and tight co-correlation was observed between alpha and beta sequence abundances in each sample. On the authors' methods: Decombinator V4 was used to annotate the V gene, J gene and CDR3 of the TCR sequences. TCRs were defined as expanded if a significant change between any two time points was detected under a Poisson model with p below 0.0001. TCR abundances were normalised to the total number of TCRs sequenced per sample and expressed as counts per million. TRAV1-2 paired with TRAJ12, TRAJ20 or TRAJ33 defined MAIT TCRs, while TRAV10 paired with TRAJ18 defined iNKT TCRs. VDJdb, accessed 1 November 2021, was searched for CMV, EBV and SARS-CoV-2 annotated TCRs, excluding TCRs annotated for multiple antigens. TCRdb reran the public reads through fastp at Q25 and MiXCR, keeping productive beta chains. Records with the same CDR3 protein are collapsed into one entry carrying the most frequent genes and DNA. In this record, the V and J calls reflect TCRdb's handling and not the investigators' own analysis. Across this sample there are about 49,000 distinct CDR3 sequences, with about 6% seen only once. Approximately 3% of the sample is in the top ten clones.

Including the terminal cysteine and phenylalanine, the CDR3 comprises 13 residues. The entry retains the CDR3 DNA only, 39 bases that are in frame from base 1. Trimming takes 11 bases from V and 5 bases from J, and the germline ends sit 15 bases apart. The CDR1 and CDR2 encoded by the germline V gene are MNHNS and SASEGT. Set within a cohort of healthcare workers in London, UK, this nested case-control study involved weekly PCR testing of nasopharyngeal swabs along with blood sampling. Healthcare workers were recruited between 23 and 31 March 2020, during the week of the UK lockdown, and were followed weekly for up to roughly 15 weeks. In this sample, this clonotype turned up many times. What this receptor recognizes is not known. Base qualities are not at hand, and no much larger clone is one base apart.

The specimen was whole blood, collected at baseline. The TCR was taken from an adult who was a healthcare worker with PCR-confirmed SARS-CoV-2 infection or an uninfected control (not recorded which). The V and J genes are TRBV6-1 and TRBJ2-2; the D gene cannot be named for sure. CDR3 reads: CACHWTVTGELFF. The sequence in DNA is TGTGCCTGCCATTGGACGGTGACCGGGGAGCTGTTTTTT.